These 21 T cell receptor beta chains were sequenced from one sample in a study of blood T cell repertoires in COVID-19 (TCRdb year 2020). Libraries were prepared through the immunoSEQ multiplex PCR assay. TCRdb retrieved this table from immuneACCESS and kept in-frame rearrangements only. Not all clones are present; in checked studies, unresolved V genes account for under half, and no reason is known for the remainder. The sample table records approximately 300,000 clones; more than 70% of these occur just once. The ten most abundant clones make up 1.5% to 2% of the sample. The sample taken for sequencing was peripheral blood. The receptors come from a woman aged 45 to 65 with acute or convalescent COVID-19.

This clone was seen a handful of times. For the CDR3, the DNA is TGCGCCAGCAGCTTGGAAATGGTAGCGGGAGGGAATGAGCAGTTCTTC. Encoded protein: CASSLEMVAGGNEQFF. The rearrangement uses TRBV5-1 and TRBJ2-1; 11 bases agree with TRBD2. Germline CDR1 and CDR2: SGHRS and YFSETQ. The CDR3 runs 16 residues. V gave up 0 bases and J gave up 7 bases; unmatched junction bases: 6.

V gene TRBV16 combines with J gene TRBJ2-3; D ambiguous. Germline assignment: CDR1 KGHSY and CDR2 FQNENV. With 0 bases removed from V and 6 bases from J, the gap between germline ends came to 7 bases. The CDR3 loop spans 13 amino acids. The CDR3 DNA follows: TGTGCCAGCAGCCAATCGATCCGGGATACGCAGTATTTT. Its translation: CASSQSIRDTQYF. The entire variable domain, with the rest obtained from reference TRBV16 and TRBJ2-3, is as follows: GEEVAQTPKHLVRGEGQKAKLYCAPIKGHSYVFWYQQVLKNEFKFLISFQNENVFDETGMPKERFSAKCLPNSPCSLEIQATKLEDSAVYFCASSQSIRDTQYFGPGTRLTVL.

The chain joins TRBV6-5 to TRBJ2-1; 8 positions match TRBD2. This CDR3 is 14 amino acids long. CDR1 and CDR2 (germline): MNHEY, SVGAGI. The trim removed 4 bases at V and 9 bases at J, leaving 8 bases unmatched. This CDR3 reads CASSWSGGPSEQFF. The DNA for the CDR3 is TGTGCCAGCAGTTGGTCGGGAGGGCCCAGTGAGCAGTTCTTC.

The rearrangement uses TRBV3-1 (or the pseudogene TRBV3-2) and TRBJ2-5; 10 bases match TRBD1. Unmatched junction bases numbered 4, after V lost 8 bases and J lost 4 bases. CDR3 length equals 13 residues. Germline V gene data show CDR1 as LGHDT and CDR2 as YNNKEL (reference sequence). CDR3 nucleotide sequence: TGTGCCAGCGGGGACAGGGGAACAGAGACCCAGTACTTC. It specifies CASGDRGTETQYF.

The chain recombines TRBV15 with TRBJ2-7, with TRBD2 matching 11 bases. The CDR3 totals 13 residues. Germline CDR1 is LNHNV and CDR2 is YYDKDF (reference sequence). Trimming removed 6 bases from V and 4 bases from J; junction bases left unmatched: 2. The DNA of the CDR3 is TGTGCCACCAGGACTAGCGGGACGTACGAGCAGTACTTC. This gives the protein CATRTSGTYEQYF.

CDR3 loop: CSAIDRNYGYTF. CDR3 nucleotide sequence: TGCAGTGCTATTGACAGAAACTATGGCTACACCTTC. This chain joins TRBV20-1 and TRBJ1-2, with D possibly matching TRBD1 (5 bases). The CDR3 loop spans 12 amino acids. The germline V gene has CDR1 DFQATT and CDR2 SNEGSKA (reference sequence). Between the trimmed V and J ends, which lost 4 bases and 2 bases, there was a span of 8 bases.

The chain has TRBV5-1 and TRBJ1-3, with a weak D call TRBD1 (5 bases). Trimming shortened V by 0 bases and J by 8 bases, and 12 bases separated the two germline ends. Germline V gene data show CDR1 as SGHRS and CDR2 as YFSETQ. This CDR3 comprises 14 residues. The CDR3, as DNA: TGCGCCAGCAGCTTGGCCGGAGGGGTGGACACCATATATTTT. Translated, it gives CASSLAGGVDTIYF.

The V call is TRBV7-9, the J call TRBJ2-1; no definite D call. Germline-derived CDR1 and CDR2 are SEHNR and FQNEAQ (reference sequence). The length of the CDR3 is 12 residues. Trimming shortened V by 5 bases and J by 4 bases, and 6 bases separated the two germline ends. The CDR3 spells CASSPLYNEQFF. The CDR3 coding sequence is TGTGCCAGCAGCCCCCTGTACAATGAGCAGTTCTTC.

The V gene is TRBV11-2, the J gene TRBJ2-1; 8 nucleotides agree with TRBD2. This CDR3 spans 19 amino acids. With 5 bases clipped from V and 4 bases from J, the junction kept 19 bases outside the gene matches. Looked up from germline, CDR1 is SGHAT and CDR2 is FQNNGV. The CDR3 DNA sequence: TGTGCCAGCAGCCCAAGTAGTACTTTGGGACTAGGTTCTTACAATGAGCAGTTCTTC. Protein: CASSPSSTLGLGSYNEQFF.

This chain links TRBV30 with TRBJ1-2, with 12 bases matching TRBD1. Germline V lookup: CDR1 GTSNPN, CDR2 SVGIG (reference sequence). The CDR3 has 16 amino acids. Germline trimming cut 3 bases from V and 7 bases from J; bases unmatched to any gene: 12. The CDR3: CAWRSPTRDRGPGYTF. CDR3 nucleotides: TGTGCCTGGAGATCCCCCACCCGGGACAGGGGGCCTGGCTACACCTTC.

This chain joins TRBV28 and TRBJ1-5; maybe TRBD1 (5 bases). Per the germline V gene, CDR1 is MDHEN and CDR2 is SYDVKM. Trimming took off 2 bases at V and 7 bases at J, with 12 bases between the two ends. CDR3 length: 14 residues. CDR3: CASSLGAGRQPQHF. The CDR3 bases are TGTGCCAGCAGTTTAGGGGCAGGGCGACAGCCCCAGCATTTT.

The V gene is TRBV28, the J gene TRBJ2-7, with TRBD2 identical over 11 bases. Germline V gene data show CDR1 as MDHEN and CDR2 as SYDVKM. Trimming took 4 bases from V and 2 from J; bases not matched to a gene: 1. The CDR3 runs to 14 residues. Here the CDR3 DNA reads TGTGCCAGCAGTTATAGCGGGAGGGCCTACGAGCAGTACTTC. It is translated as CASSYSGRAYEQYF.

V is TRBV6-2 or TRBV6-3 and J is TRBJ1-5; D is unclear. The CDR3 runs to 16 residues. The V and J ends lost 2 bases and 0 bases respectively, with 11 bases between them. CDR1 and CDR2 from the germline V gene are MNHEY and SVGEGT. This CDR3 reads CASSYPPRYSNQPQHF. CDR3 DNA sequence: TGTGCCAGCAGTTACCCCCCGAGGTATAGCAATCAGCCCCAGCATTTT.

J is TRBJ2-3 and V is TRBV10-3, with TRBD1 matching over 8 bases. The CDR3 consists of 20 residues. Per the germline V gene, CDR1 is ENHRY and CDR2 is SYGVKD. V lost 3 bases and J lost 3; bases outside the gene matches: 20. CDR3 protein: CAISDHGQGRPTRATDTQYF. As DNA, the CDR3 is TGTGCCATCAGTGACCACGGACAGGGAAGGCCGACTAGGGCTACAGATACGCAGTATTTT.

This chain joins TRBV9 and TRBJ2-5, with D perhaps matching TRBD2 (6 bases). Germline V CDR1 and CDR2: SGDLS, YYNGEE. This CDR3 region has 15 residues. Deletions cut 0 bases from V and 7 bases from J, with 16 bases between. The CDR3 here is CASSVGDPGGVTQYF. The CDR3 DNA sequence: TGTGCCAGCAGCGTAGGGGACCCGGGCGGGGTGACCCAGTACTTC.

The V and J genes are TRBV28 and TRBJ2-7, with 7 bases that match TRBD1. V trimming: 2 bases; J trimming: 2 bases; junction bases outside the gene matches: 6. The CDR3 has 15 amino acids. Looked up from germline, CDR1 is MDHEN and CDR2 is SYDVKM. The CDR3 protein is CASSLTGAVPYEQYF. The CDR3 nucleotides are TGTGCCAGCAGTTTAACAGGGGCCGTACCCTACGAGCAGTACTTC.

The chain couples TRBV11-2 to TRBJ2-1; 8 nucleotides align to TRBD2. With 7 bases clipped from V and 3 bases from J, the junction kept 8 bases outside the gene matches. The CDR3 loop spans 15 amino acids. Per germline, CDR1 SGHAT and CDR2 FQNNGV. The CDR3 nucleotides read TGTGCCAGCATCAAGGGAAGCGGGAGCTACAATGAGCAGTTCTTC. Translating gives CASIKGSGSYNEQFF.

The count of this clone is one. The chain has TRBV5-1 and TRBJ2-5, with D possibly TRBD2 on 6 matching bases. V lost 0 bases and J lost 0, with 18 bases in between. The CDR3 sequence is 18 residues long. Germline V gene sequence: CDR1 SGHRS, CDR2 YFSETQ. As DNA, the CDR3 is TGCGCCAGCAGCTTGGATGAGACTAGGGCCGGGTACCAAGAGACCCAGTACTTC. It codes for CASSLDETRAGYQETQYF.

The chain employs TRBV28 and TRBJ2-3; D gene uncertain. The CDR3 is 10 residues long. Trimming shortened V by 5 bases and J by 6 bases, and 3 bases separated the two germline ends. Germline V gene sequence: CDR1 MDHEN, CDR2 SYDVKM. Here the CDR3 DNA reads TGTGCCAGCAGTGAGGATACGCAGTATTTT. This codes for CASSEDTQYF.

This clone has a single count. V usage is TRBV5-1 and J usage is TRBJ2-3; 14 nucleotides line up with TRBD2. This CDR3 has 17 amino acids. The V gene's germline CDR1 is SGHRS and CDR2 YFSETQ. The ends lost 3 bases at V and 6 bases at J; junction bases unmatched: 9. The CDR3 loop is CASSSPPGTSGSDTQYF. DNA for the CDR3: TGCGCCAGCAGCTCCCCACCCGGGACTAGCGGGAGCGATACGCAGTATTTT.

This rearrangement joins TRBV20-1 to TRBJ2-7, with 8 bases that match TRBD2. Per the germline V gene, CDR1 is DFQATT and CDR2 is SNEGSKA (reference sequence). V trimming: 6 bases; J trimming: 7 bases; junction bases outside the gene matches: 5. There are 11 residues in the CDR3. In DNA, the CDR3 is TGCAGTGCCATGTCGGGAGGGGAGCAGTACTTC. It codes for CSAMSGGEQYF.